This T cell receptor beta chain was recovered during a study of molecular identifiers for immune sequencing clone quantification. This clonotype was counted many times. Its specificity is not known. The authors gated naive CD8 T cells as CD8+CD4-CCR7+CD45RA+ for sorting. TCRdb passed the PCR reads through MiXCR, listing each CDR3 protein once. The data contain 70,000 to 95,000 distinct CDR3 sequences, under 20% of them singletons. Study results and limitations: Clonotypes topping 20 RNA copies carried over 99% of effector molecules but under 1% of naive ones.

The V and J ends lost 4 bases and 2 bases respectively, with 17 bases between them. The CDR3 has 16 residues. In germline, CDR1 is SGDLS, CDR2 YYNGEE. The chain combines TRBV9 with TRBJ2-3, with D possibly matching TRBD2 (6 bases). The sequencing input was naive CD8+ T cells from blood, with Jurkat cell RNA spiked in. Subset described: FACS-sorted CD8+CD4-CCR7+CD45RA+ naive T cells. This TCR was sampled from a human donor in good health. Some libraries in this study had Jurkat cell RNA spiked in. Here the CDR3 DNA reads TGTGCCAGCAGCCCCTGGGACGGACTACACACAGATACGCAGTATTTT. Protein sequence: CASSPWDGLHTDTQYF.